This T cell receptor beta chain originates from a study of control samples from healthy donors and cancer patients (TCRdb year 2020). The method behind the library was the immunoSEQ multiplex PCR assay. TCRdb stores this immuneACCESS table with in-frame sequences only. Part of the clones is absent; in the studies checked, under half of the shortfall reflects unresolved V genes, and no reason is known for the rest. The sample table holds around 200,000 clones, of which 85% to 95% were seen once. The ten largest clones take up around 1.6% of the sample. V and J are truncated by 4 bases and 4 bases respectively, leaving an intervening sequence of 13 bases. CDR1 and CDR2 are read off the germline V gene as SGHRS and YFSETQ. The CDR3, from cysteine to phenylalanine, totals 14 residues. The kept DNA is CDR3 alone, 42 bases in frame from the first base. Comments on this clone: The antigen it binds to is not known. Per-nucleotide qualities are absent, and no much larger clonotype sits a single base away.

The chain is assembled from TRBV5-1 and TRBJ2-3; 6 matching bases give a weak D call of TRBD2. Sample: blood. This TCR came from a man aged 18 to 29 in good health. The DNA reads as follows: TGCGCCAGCAGCCCGGCGGGGTTCCCAGATACGCAGTATTTT. Its product reads: CASSPAGFPDTQYF.